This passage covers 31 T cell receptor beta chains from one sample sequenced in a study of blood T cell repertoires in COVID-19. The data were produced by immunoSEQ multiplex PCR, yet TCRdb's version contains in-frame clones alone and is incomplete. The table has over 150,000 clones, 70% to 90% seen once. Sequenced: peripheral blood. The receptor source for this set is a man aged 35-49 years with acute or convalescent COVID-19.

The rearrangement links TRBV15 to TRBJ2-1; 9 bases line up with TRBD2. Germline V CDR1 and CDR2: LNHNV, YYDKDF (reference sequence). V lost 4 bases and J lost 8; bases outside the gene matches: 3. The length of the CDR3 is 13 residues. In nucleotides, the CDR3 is TGTGCCACCAGCACGGGACTAGCCCATGAGCAGTTCTTC. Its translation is CATSTGLAHEQFF.

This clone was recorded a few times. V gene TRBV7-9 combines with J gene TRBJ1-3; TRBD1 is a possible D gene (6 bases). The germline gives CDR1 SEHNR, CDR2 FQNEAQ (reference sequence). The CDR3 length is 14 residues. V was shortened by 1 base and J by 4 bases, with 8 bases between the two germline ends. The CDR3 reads CASSLVGTGNTIYF. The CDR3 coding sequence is TGTGCCAGCAGCTTAGTCGGGACAGGAAACACCATATATTTT.

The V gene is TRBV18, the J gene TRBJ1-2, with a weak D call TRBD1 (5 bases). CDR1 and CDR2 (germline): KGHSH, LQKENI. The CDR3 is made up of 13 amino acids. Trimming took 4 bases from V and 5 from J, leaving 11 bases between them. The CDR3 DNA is TGTGCCAGCTCACAGGCAGGGATGTATGGCTACACCTTC. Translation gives CASSQAGMYGYTF.

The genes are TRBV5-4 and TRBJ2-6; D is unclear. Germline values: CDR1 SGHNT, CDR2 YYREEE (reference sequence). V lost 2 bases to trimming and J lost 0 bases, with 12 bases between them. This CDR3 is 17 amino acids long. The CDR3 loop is CASSFGSAVSGANVLTF. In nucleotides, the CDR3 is TGTGCCAGCAGCTTCGGCAGCGCCGTCTCTGGGGCCAACGTCCTGACTTTC.

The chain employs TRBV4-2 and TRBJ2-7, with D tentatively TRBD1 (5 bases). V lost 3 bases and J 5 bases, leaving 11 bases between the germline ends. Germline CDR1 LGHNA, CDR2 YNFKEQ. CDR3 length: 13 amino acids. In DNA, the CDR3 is TGTGCCAGCAGCCAGGGGCTCAGGGACGAGCAGTACTTC. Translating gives CASSQGLRDEQYF.

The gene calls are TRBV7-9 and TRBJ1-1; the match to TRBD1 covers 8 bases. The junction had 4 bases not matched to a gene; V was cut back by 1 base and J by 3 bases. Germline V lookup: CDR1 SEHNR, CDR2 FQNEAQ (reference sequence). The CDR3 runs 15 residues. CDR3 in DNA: TGTGCCAGCAGCTTAGGGCAGGGGGCTGACACTGAAGCTTTCTTT. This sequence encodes CASSLGQGADTEAFF.

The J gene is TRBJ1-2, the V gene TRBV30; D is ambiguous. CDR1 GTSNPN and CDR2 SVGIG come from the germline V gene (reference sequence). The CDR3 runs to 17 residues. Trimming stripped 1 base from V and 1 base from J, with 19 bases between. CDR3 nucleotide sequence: TGTGCCTGGAGTGGGCGCGTGGCAGGCCCCAATAACTATGGCTACACCTTC. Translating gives CAWSGRVAGPNNYGYTF. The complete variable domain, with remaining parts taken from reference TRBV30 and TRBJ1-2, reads SQTIHQWPATLVQPVGSPLSLECTVEGTSNPNLYWYRQAAGRGLQLLFYSVGIGQISSEVPQNLSASRPQDRQFILSSKKLLLSDSGFYLCAWSGRVAGPNNYGYTFGSGTRLTVV.

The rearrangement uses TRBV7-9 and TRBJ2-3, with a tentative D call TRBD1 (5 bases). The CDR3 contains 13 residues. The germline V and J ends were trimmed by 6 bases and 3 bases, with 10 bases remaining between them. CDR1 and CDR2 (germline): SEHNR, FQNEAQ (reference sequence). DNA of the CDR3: TGTGCCAGCAGTTTTAGGGGAACAGATACGCAGTATTTT. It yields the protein CASSFRGTDTQYF.

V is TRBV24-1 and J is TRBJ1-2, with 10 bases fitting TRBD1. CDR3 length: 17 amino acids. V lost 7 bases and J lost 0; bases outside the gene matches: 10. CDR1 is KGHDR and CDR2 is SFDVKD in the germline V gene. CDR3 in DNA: TGTGCCACCAGATCCGGGACAGGGGAACGAGCTAACTATGGCTACACCTTC. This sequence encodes CATRSGTGERANYGYTF.

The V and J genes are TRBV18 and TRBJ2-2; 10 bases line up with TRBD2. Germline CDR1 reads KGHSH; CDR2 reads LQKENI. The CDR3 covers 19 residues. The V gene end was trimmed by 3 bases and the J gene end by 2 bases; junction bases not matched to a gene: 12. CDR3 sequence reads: CASSPPLLAGDLNTGELFF. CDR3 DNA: TGTGCCAGCTCACCTCCTCTGCTAGCGGGGGACTTAAACACCGGGGAGCTGTTTTTT.

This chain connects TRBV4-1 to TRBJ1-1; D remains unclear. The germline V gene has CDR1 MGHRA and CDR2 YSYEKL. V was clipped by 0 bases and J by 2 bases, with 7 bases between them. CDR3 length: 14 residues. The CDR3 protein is CASSQESPNTEAFF. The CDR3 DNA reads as TGCGCCAGCAGCCAAGAGAGCCCAAACACTGAAGCTTTCTTT.

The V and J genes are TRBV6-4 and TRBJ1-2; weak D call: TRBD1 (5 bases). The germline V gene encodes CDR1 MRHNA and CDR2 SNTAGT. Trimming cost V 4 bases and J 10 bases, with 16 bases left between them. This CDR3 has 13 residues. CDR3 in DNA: TGTGCCAGCAGTGCAAAAGAGGGGACTTTCTACACCTTC. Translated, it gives CASSAKEGTFYTF.

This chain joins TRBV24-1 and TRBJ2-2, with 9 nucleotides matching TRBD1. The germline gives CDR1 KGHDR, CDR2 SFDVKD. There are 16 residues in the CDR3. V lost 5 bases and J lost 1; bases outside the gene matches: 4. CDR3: CATSVPGQGNTGELFF. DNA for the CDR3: TGTGCCACCAGTGTCCCGGGACAGGGGAACACCGGGGAGCTGTTTTTT.

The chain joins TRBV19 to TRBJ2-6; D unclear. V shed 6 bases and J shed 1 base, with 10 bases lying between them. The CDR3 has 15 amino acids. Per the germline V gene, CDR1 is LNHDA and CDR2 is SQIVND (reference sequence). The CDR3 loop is CASSLLVSGANVLTF. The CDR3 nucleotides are TGTGCCAGTAGCCTCTTAGTTTCTGGGGCCAACGTCCTGACTTTC.

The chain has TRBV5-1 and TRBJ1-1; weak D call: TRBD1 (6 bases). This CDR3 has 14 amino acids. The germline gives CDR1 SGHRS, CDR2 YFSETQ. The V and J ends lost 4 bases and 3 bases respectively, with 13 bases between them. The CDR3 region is CASSLPRQDTEAFF. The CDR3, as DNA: TGCGCCAGCAGCCTTCCCCGACAGGACACTGAAGCTTTCTTT.

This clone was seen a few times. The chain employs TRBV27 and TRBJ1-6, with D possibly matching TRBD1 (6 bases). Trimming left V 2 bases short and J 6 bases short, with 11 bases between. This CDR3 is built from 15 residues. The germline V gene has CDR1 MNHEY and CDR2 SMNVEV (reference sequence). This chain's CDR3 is CASSLDPGANSPLHF. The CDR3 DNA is TGTGCCAGCAGTTTAGATCCAGGGGCTAATTCACCCCTCCACTTT.

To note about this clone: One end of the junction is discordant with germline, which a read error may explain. The CDR3 DNA sequence: TGTGCCAGTAGTATTAGACAGGGTGTGGGTGTGTCGGTAGCTATCTTT. It yields the protein CASSIRQGVGVSVAIF. This chain links TRBV19 with TRBJ1-1; 7 bases fit TRBD1. Germline values: CDR1 LNHDA, CDR2 SQIVND (reference sequence). The CDR3 is 16 residues long.

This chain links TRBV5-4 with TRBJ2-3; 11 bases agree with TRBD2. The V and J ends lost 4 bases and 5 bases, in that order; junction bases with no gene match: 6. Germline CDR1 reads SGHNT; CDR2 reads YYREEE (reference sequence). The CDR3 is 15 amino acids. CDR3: CASSRGTSGQDTQYF. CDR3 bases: TGTGCCAGCAGCAGAGGGACTAGCGGTCAAGATACGCAGTATTTT.

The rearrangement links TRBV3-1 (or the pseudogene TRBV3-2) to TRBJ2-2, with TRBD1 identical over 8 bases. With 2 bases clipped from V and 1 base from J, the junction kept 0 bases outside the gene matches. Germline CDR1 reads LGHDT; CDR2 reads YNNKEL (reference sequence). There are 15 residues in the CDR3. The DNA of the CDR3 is TGTGCCAGCAGCCAAACAGGGGGGAACACCGGGGAGCTGTTTTTT. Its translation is CASSQTGGNTGELFF.

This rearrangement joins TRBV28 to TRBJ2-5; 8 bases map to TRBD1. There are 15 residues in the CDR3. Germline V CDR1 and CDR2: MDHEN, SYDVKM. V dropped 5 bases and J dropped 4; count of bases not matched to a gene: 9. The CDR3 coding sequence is TGTGCCAGCAGTCCCCAGGGGGCTGAGGGAGAGACCCAGTACTTC. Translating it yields CASSPQGAEGETQYF.

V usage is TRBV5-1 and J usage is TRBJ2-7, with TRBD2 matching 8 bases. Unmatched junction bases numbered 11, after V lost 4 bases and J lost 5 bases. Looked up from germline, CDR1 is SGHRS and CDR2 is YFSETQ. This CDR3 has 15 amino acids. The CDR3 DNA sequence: TGCGCCAGCAGCACGGGACTAGTGGCGGGACACGAGCAGTACTTC. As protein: CASSTGLVAGHEQYF.

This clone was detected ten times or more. CDR3 in DNA: TGCAGTGCTAGTCCCGGTGACAGGGACGTTGAAGCTTTCTTT. This encodes CSASPGDRDVEAFF. This chain connects TRBV20-1 to TRBJ1-1; 7 bases line up with TRBD1. J lost 7 bases, V lost 3 bases, and 11 bases had no gene match. This CDR3 spans 14 amino acids. Germline V CDR1 and CDR2: DFQATT, SNEGSKA (reference sequence).

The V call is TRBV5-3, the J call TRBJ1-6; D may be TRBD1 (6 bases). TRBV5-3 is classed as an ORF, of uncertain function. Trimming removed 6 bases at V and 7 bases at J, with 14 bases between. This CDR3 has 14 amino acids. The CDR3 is CARNEGGRNSPLHF. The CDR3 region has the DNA TGTGCCAGAAACGAGGGGGGGCGGAATTCACCCCTCCACTTT.

The CDR3 protein is CATSDSLASSYNEQFF. Here the CDR3 DNA reads TGTGCCACCAGTGATTCCTTAGCGTCCTCCTACAATGAGCAGTTCTTC. This chain joins TRBV24-1 and TRBJ2-1, with D possibly being TRBD2 (5 bases). The CDR3 covers 16 residues. The germline V gene has CDR1 KGHDR and CDR2 SFDVKD. Trimming removed 2 bases from V and 0 bases from J, with 10 bases in between.

The DNA of the CDR3 is TGTGCCAGCAGTTTACTAGGGGCGCGTTATGCCACTGAAGCTTTCTTT. Encoded protein: CASSLLGARYATEAFF. The chain carries TRBV27 and TRBJ1-1, with D perhaps matching TRBD1 (5 bases). There are 16 residues in the CDR3. V shed 2 bases and J shed 4 bases, with 17 bases lying between them. CDR1 and CDR2 (germline): MNHEY, SMNVEV (reference sequence).

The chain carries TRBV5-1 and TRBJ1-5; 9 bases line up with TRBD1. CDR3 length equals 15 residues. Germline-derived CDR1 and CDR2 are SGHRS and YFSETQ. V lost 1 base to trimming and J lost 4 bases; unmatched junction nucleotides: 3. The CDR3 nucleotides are TGCGCCAGCAGCTTGTCTGGGACAGGGAATCAGCCCCAGCATTTT. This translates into CASSLSGTGNQPQHF. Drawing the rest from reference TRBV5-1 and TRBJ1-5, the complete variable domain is KAGVTQTPRYLIKTRGQQVTLSCSPISGHRSVSWYQQTPGQGLQFLFEYFSETQRNKGNFPGRFSGRQFSNSRSEMNVSTLELGDSALYLCASSLSGTGNQPQHFGDGTRLSIL.

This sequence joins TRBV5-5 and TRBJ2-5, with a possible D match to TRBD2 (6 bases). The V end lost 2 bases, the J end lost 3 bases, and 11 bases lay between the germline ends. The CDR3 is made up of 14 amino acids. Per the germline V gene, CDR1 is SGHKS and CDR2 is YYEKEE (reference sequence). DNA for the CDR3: TGTGCCAGCAGCTTTTCATGGGGGGAAGAGACCCAGTACTTC. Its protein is CASSFSWGEETQYF.

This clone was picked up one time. The CDR3 nucleotides read TGTGCCAGCAGCCCCGGGCCCAGGGGGCAGTTCTTC. This sequence encodes CASSPGPRGQFF. V usage is TRBV3-1 (or the pseudogene TRBV3-2) and J usage is TRBJ2-1; perhaps TRBD1 as D (6 bases). The length of the CDR3 is 12 residues. Trimming removed 4 bases from V and 12 bases from J, with 13 bases in between. Germline V CDR1 and CDR2: LGHDT, YNNKEL (reference sequence).

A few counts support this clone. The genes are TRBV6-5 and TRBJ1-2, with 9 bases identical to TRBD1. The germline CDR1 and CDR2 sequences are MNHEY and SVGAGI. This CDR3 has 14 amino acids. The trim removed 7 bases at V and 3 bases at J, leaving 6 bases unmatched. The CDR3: CASTWTGEDYGYTF. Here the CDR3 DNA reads TGTGCCAGCACCTGGACAGGGGAAGACTATGGCTACACCTTC.

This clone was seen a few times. The CDR3 region has the DNA TGTGCCAGCAGCCCCCCCCCGGGTGGCTACACCTTC. It translates to CASSPPPGGYTF. The rearrangement uses TRBV7-9 and TRBJ1-2, with D hard to call. The germline gives CDR1 SEHNR, CDR2 FQNEAQ (reference sequence). The CDR3 contains 12 residues. The V end was cut by 5 bases, the J end by 7 bases, with 11 bases between.

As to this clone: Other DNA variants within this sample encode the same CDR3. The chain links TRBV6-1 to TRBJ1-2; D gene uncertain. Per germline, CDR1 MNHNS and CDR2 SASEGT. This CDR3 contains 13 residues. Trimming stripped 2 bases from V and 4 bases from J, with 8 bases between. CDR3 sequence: CASSESGSYGYTF. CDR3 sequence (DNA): TGTGCCAGCAGTGAATCAGGCAGCTATGGCTACACCTTC.